This entry concerns a single T cell receptor (beta chain). Its antigen is unidentified. These data are taken from a study of hypomethylating agent response in myelodysplastic syndrome. Study background: Of patients, about 75% of the 11 got azacitidine and 3 of 11 decitabine. Of the myelodysplastic syndrome patients, under 10 were male, 2 female. Responders were 6 or 7 patients with complete response or hematologic improvement; five were non-responders. Points from the study as a whole: More novel clonotypes appeared in responders; more contracted clonotypes appeared in non-responders after treatment.

Per germline, CDR1 MRHNA and CDR2 SNTAGT. Trimming pared 2 bases from V and 5 bases from J, leaving 15 bases between. This CDR3 has 15 residues. The table came from immunoSEQ multiplex PCR; TCRdb's copy has only in-frame clones and leaves some out. The sample holds 4,500 to 7,000 clones, around four fifths seen once. The material was bone marrow, obtained before or after starting hypomethylating agent treatment for myelodysplastic syndrome (not recorded which). The sequence was collected from a human donor with myelodysplastic syndrome. The rearrangement joins TRBV6-4 to TRBJ2-5, with D perhaps being TRBD1 or TRBD2 (7 bases each). The CDR3 DNA follows: TGTGCCAGCAGTGACAGTCCGCAGGGGGGGGAGACCCAGTACTTC. Translated: CASSDSPQGGETQYF.